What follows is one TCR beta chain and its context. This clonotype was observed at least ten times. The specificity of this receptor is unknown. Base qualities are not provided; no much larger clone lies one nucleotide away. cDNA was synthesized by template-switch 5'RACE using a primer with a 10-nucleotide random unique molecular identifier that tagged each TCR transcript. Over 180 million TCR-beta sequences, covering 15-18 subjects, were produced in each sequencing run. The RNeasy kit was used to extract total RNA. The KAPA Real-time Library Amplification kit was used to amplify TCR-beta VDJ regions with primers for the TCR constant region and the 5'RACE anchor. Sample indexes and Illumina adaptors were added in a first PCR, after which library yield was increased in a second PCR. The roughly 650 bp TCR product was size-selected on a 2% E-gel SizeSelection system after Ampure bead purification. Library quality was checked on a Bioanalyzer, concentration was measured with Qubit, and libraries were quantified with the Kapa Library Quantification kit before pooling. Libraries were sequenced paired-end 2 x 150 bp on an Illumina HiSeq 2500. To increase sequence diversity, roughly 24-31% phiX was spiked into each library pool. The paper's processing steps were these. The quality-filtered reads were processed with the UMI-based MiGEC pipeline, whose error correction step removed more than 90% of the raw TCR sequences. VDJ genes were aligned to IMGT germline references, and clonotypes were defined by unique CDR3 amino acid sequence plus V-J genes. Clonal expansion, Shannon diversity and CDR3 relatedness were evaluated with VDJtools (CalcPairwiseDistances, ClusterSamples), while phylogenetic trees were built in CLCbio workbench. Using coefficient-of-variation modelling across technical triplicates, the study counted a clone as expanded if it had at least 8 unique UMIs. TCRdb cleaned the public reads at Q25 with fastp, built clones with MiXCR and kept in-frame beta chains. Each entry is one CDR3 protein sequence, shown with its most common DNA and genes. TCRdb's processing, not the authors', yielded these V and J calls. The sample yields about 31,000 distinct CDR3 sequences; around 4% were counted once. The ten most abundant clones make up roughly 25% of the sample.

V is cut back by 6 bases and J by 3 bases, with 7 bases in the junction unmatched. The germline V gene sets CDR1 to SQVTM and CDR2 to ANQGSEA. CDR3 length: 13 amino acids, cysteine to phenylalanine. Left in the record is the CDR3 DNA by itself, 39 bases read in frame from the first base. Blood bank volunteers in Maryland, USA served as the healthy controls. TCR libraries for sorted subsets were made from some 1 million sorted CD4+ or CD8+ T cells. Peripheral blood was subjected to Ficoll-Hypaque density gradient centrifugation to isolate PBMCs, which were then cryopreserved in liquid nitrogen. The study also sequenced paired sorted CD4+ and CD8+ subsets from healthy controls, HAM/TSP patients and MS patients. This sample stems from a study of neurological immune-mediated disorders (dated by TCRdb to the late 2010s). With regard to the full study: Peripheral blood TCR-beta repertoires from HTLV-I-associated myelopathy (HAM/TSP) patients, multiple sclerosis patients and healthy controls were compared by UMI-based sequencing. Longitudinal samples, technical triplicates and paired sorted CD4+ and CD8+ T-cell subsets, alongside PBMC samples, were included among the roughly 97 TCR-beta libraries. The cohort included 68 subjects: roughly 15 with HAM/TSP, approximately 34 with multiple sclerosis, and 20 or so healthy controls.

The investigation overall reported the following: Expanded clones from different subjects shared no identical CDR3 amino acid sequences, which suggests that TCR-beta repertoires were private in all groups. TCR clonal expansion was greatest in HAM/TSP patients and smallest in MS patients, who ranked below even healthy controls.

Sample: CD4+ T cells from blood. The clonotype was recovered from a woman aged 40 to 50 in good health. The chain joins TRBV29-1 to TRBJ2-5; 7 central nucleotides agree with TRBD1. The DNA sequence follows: TGCAGCGTCCTACAGGGGCAGGAAGAGACCCAGTACTTC. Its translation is CSVLQGQEETQYF.